These 27 T cell receptor beta chains were sequenced from one sample in a study of blood T cell repertoires in COVID-19. The table came from immunoSEQ multiplex PCR; TCRdb's copy has only in-frame clones and leaves some out. The repertoire has 200,000 to 250,000 clones, roughly 85% of them found once; the top ten carry approximately 2.1%. Sequencing input: peripheral blood. All receptors derive from a man aged 25 to 40 who had recovered from COVID-19.

This chain joins TRBV19 and TRBJ2-5, with 8 positions matching TRBD2. Germline-derived CDR1 and CDR2 are LNHDA and SQIVND (reference sequence). V was pared by 4 bases and J by 0 bases, with 7 bases of the junction left unmatched. The CDR3 is 16 amino acids. The CDR3 DNA is TGTGCCAGTAGTACGCTGACGGGGGGGAACCAAGAGACCCAGTACTTC. Its translation: CASSTLTGGNQETQYF.

The chain couples TRBV6-5 to TRBJ1-2; D call uncertain. CDR1 and CDR2 from the germline V gene are MNHEY and SVGAGI. The CDR3 length is 13 residues. The V gene lost 1 base and the J gene lost 8 bases, with 11 bases spanning the gap. CDR3 region: CASSYLGGLGYTF. The DNA of the CDR3 is TGTGCCAGCAGTTACTTGGGAGGGCTCGGCTACACCTTC.

This clone was picked up one time. The rearrangement links TRBV11-2 to TRBJ1-1, with unresolved D. The CDR3 loop spans 13 amino acids. Per germline, CDR1 SGHAT and CDR2 FQNNGV. V was pared by 3 bases and J by 9 bases, with 14 bases between. The CDR3 reads CASSLGREQKAFF. The CDR3 bases are TGTGCCAGCAGCTTGGGCCGGGAGCAAAAAGCTTTCTTT.

The J gene is TRBJ1-3, the V gene TRBV6-5; no reliable D call. This CDR3 is 14 amino acids long. V gave up 7 bases and J gave up 1 base, with 11 bases separating them. CDR1 is MNHEY, CDR2 SVGAGI, per germline. CDR3 DNA: TGTGCCAGCACCCACTCGGGGTCTGGAAACACCATATATTTT. Translating it yields CASTHSGSGNTIYF.

The rearrangement uses TRBV25-1 and TRBJ2-7; D possibly corresponds to TRBD1 (6 bases). This CDR3 has 15 amino acids. Trimming took off 4 bases at V and 0 bases at J, with 13 bases between the two ends. Per the germline V gene, CDR1 is MGHDK and CDR2 is SYGVNS. The CDR3 sequence is CASSGDRDISYEQYF. The CDR3 DNA sequence: TGTGCCAGCAGTGGGGATCGGGACATCTCCTACGAGCAGTACTTC.

The V call is TRBV10-3, the J call TRBJ2-1; 13 positions match TRBD2. Germline V CDR1 and CDR2: ENHRY, SYGVKD. This CDR3 has 15 amino acids. J gave up 9 bases and V 4 bases, and 6 bases lay outside the gene matches. The chain's CDR3 is CAISGTSGGAAEQFF. The CDR3 DNA reads TGTGCCATCAGTGGTACTAGCGGGGGGGCCGCTGAGCAGTTCTTC.

CDR3 residues: CASSETGGWVQETQYF. CDR3 DNA sequence: TGTGCCAGCAGTGAAACGGGGGGCTGGGTCCAAGAGACCCAGTACTTC. The chain uses TRBV6-1 and TRBJ2-5, with a possible D match to TRBD2 (7 bases). The CDR3 is 16 amino acids. V was cut by 2 bases and J by 1 base, with 14 bases left in between. Germline CDR1 reads MNHNS; CDR2 reads SASEGT.

This sequence joins TRBV5-1 and TRBJ2-7; tentatively, D is TRBD1 (6 bases). The V and J ends lost 0 bases and 6 bases respectively, with 10 bases between them. Germline CDR1 is SGHRS and CDR2 is YFSETQ. This CDR3 comprises 13 residues. CDR3 nucleotide sequence: TGCGCCAGCAGCTTGGATACAGGGTCCGAGCAGTACTTC. It specifies CASSLDTGSEQYF.

The V gene is TRBV27, the J gene TRBJ2-1; no clear D. Germline CDR1 and CDR2: MNHEY and SMNVEV (reference sequence). V lost 5 bases, J lost 7 bases, and 9 bases lay in between. The CDR3 contains 12 residues. For the CDR3, the DNA is TGTGCCAGCAGTCCCCGTCAGAATGAGCAGTTCTTC. As protein: CASSPRQNEQFF.

This chain connects TRBV7-7 to TRBJ2-3, with 9 bases matching TRBD2. The ends lost 2 bases at V and 0 bases at J; junction bases unmatched: 9. This CDR3 region has 18 residues. Germline assignment: CDR1 SSHAT and CDR2 FNYEAQ (reference sequence). DNA for the CDR3: TGTGCCAGCAGCTTATCGGCTAGCGGGGACTCTAGCACAGATACGCAGTATTTT. This gives the protein CASSLSASGDSSTDTQYF.

The chain has TRBV19 and TRBJ1-1; D is unclear. Germline CDR1 and CDR2: LNHDA and SQIVND (reference sequence). Between the trimmed V and J ends, which lost 1 base and 0 bases, there was a span of 12 bases. CDR3 length: 16 residues. The CDR3 DNA is TGTGCCAGTAGTATAGCAGGCAGTAGGATGAACACTGAAGCTTTCTTT. The encoded protein is CASSIAGSRMNTEAFF. Supplemented by reference TRBV19 and TRBJ1-1, the full variable domain reads DGGITQSPKYLFRKEGQNVTLSCEQNLNHDAMYWYRQDPGQGLRLIYYSQIVNDFQKGDIAEGYSVSREKKESFPLTVTSAQKNPTAFYLCASSIAGSRMNTEAFFGQGTRLTVV.

The genes are TRBV5-1 and TRBJ2-2; 10 nucleotides agree with TRBD1. Germline V CDR1 and CDR2: SGHRS, YFSETQ. This CDR3 has 18 residues. V was clipped by 4 bases and J by 1 base; unmatched bases: 10. DNA for the CDR3: TGCGCCAGCAGCCCCGGGGACAGGGGATTACGGAACACCGGGGAGCTGTTTTTT. Its protein is CASSPGDRGLRNTGELFF.

This clone came up once. The V gene is TRBV30, the J gene TRBJ1-4, with a weak D call TRBD1 (6 bases). V was pared by 4 bases and J by 7 bases, with 13 bases between. Germline assignment: CDR1 GTSNPN and CDR2 SVGIG (reference sequence). The CDR3 contains 13 residues. Written as DNA, the CDR3 is TGTGCCTGGAAACAGGGCCCGGGTGAAAAACTGTTTTTT. Its translation: CAWKQGPGEKLFF.

The rearrangement links TRBV18 to TRBJ1-1, with unresolved D. The CDR3 runs to 12 residues. V was pared by 4 bases and J by 0 bases, with 3 bases between. Germline V lookup: CDR1 KGHSH, CDR2 LQKENI. The CDR3 nucleotides are TGTGCCAGCTCACAGCTGAACACTGAAGCTTTCTTT. It codes for CASSQLNTEAFF.

The CDR3 nucleotides read TGTGCCAGCAGCCAAGATTCCGGGTGGAGTGAGCAGTTCTTC. It codes for CASSQDSGWSEQFF. This chain connects TRBV3-1 (or the pseudogene TRBV3-2) to TRBJ2-1; D call uncertain. The CDR3 runs 14 residues. Germline CDR1 and CDR2: LGHDT and YNNKEL (reference sequence). With 0 bases removed from V and 9 bases from J, the gap between germline ends came to 12 bases.

The chain combines TRBV11-3 with TRBJ2-7, with 7 bases fitting TRBD1. The V and J ends lost 5 bases and 1 base, in that order; junction bases with no gene match: 2. The CDR3 extends over 13 amino acids. Germline-derived CDR1 and CDR2 are SGHNT and YENEEA. Here the CDR3 reads CASSKGQSYEQYF. CDR3 bases: TGTGCCAGCAGCAAGGGACAGTCCTACGAGCAGTACTTC. The variable domain in full, with the rest retrieved from reference TRBV11-3 and TRBJ2-7, is EAGVVQSPRYKIIEKKQPVAFWCNPISGHNTLYWYLQNLGQGPELLIRYENEEAVDDSQLPKDRFSAERLKGVDSTLKIQPAELGDSAVYLCASSKGQSYEQYFGPGTRLTVT.

The chain couples TRBV24-1 to TRBJ2-3; D ambiguous. V dropped 1 base and J dropped 6 bases, with 4 bases sitting between them. The germline V gene has CDR1 KGHDR and CDR2 SFDVKD. The length of the CDR3 is 12 residues. CDR3: CATSDFMDTQYF. CDR3 nucleotides: TGTGCCACCAGTGATTTCATGGATACGCAGTATTTT.

V gene TRBV6-1 combines with J gene TRBJ2-2, with no clear D. This CDR3 is 14 amino acids long. V was clipped by 1 base and J by 5 bases, with 8 bases between them. Germline CDR1 and CDR2: MNHNS and SASEGT. The chain's CDR3 is CASSEGWSTGELFF. CDR3 nucleotide sequence: TGTGCCAGCAGTGAAGGATGGAGTACCGGGGAGCTGTTTTTT.

This clone was seen a single time. The CDR3 sequence: CASRGLKNTGELFF. CDR3 DNA: TGCGCCAGCAGGGGCCTAAAGAACACCGGGGAGCTGTTTTTT. The V and J genes are TRBV10-1 and TRBJ2-2; D gene unclear. Germline CDR1 is WNHNN and CDR2 is SYGVQD (reference sequence). The CDR3 spans 14 residues. V lost 6 bases and J 1 base, leaving 9 bases between the germline ends.

The genes are TRBV6-5 and TRBJ1-3, with unresolved D. Trimming stripped 0 bases from V and 5 bases from J, with 14 bases between. The CDR3 is 16 amino acids. Germline V lookup: CDR1 MNHEY, CDR2 SVGAGI. The CDR3 DNA follows: TGTGCCAGCAGTTACTCGCATGATCCAGTCAGAAACACCATATATTTT. Translating gives CASSYSHDPVRNTIYF.

This sequence joins TRBV19 and TRBJ1-6; D is perhaps TRBD1 (5 bases). This CDR3 region has 15 residues. Germline V gives CDR1 LNHDA, CDR2 SQIVND (reference sequence). The V gene lost 1 base and the J gene lost 8 bases, with 12 bases spanning the gap. CDR3 residues: CASSIGGSRDSPLHF. The DNA of the CDR3 is TGTGCCAGTAGTATAGGGGGCAGTAGAGATTCACCCCTCCACTTT.

The chain joins TRBV11-2 to TRBJ2-3; TRBD2 agrees at 8 bases. The CDR3 is 16 amino acids. Germline V gene data show CDR1 as SGHAT and CDR2 as FQNNGV. V gave up 5 bases and J gave up 1 base; unmatched junction bases: 8. The CDR3 protein is CASSTRGGARTDTQYF. The CDR3 region has the DNA TGTGCCAGCAGCACCCGGGGGGGCGCCCGCACAGATACGCAGTATTTT.

The chain carries TRBV19 and TRBJ2-1; 9 nucleotides align to TRBD1. The V segment lost 4 bases and the J segment 3 bases; nucleotides outside the gene matches: 7. Germline CDR1 LNHDA, CDR2 SQIVND (reference sequence). The CDR3 is 16 amino acids. The CDR3 spells CASSKLQGAFYNEQFF. CDR3 nucleotide sequence: TGTGCCAGTAGTAAGTTACAGGGGGCTTTCTACAATGAGCAGTTCTTC. Combining the CDR3 with reference TRBV19 and TRBJ2-1 gives the whole variable domain DGGITQSPKYLFRKEGQNVTLSCEQNLNHDAMYWYRQDPGQGLRLIYYSQIVNDFQKGDIAEGYSVSREKKESFPLTVTSAQKNPTAFYLCASSKLQGAFYNEQFFGPGTRLTVL.

V is TRBV2 and J is TRBJ2-3, with D uncertain. The CDR3 consists of 15 residues. Germline V lookup: CDR1 SNHLY, CDR2 FYNNEI. The germline V and J ends were trimmed by 6 bases and 4 bases, with 17 bases remaining between them. The CDR3 sequence: CASSAFRSAADTQYF. Here the CDR3 DNA reads TGTGCCAGCAGCGCATTCCGGTCCGCCGCAGATACGCAGTATTTT.

This chain connects TRBV5-1 to TRBJ2-7; D possibly corresponds to TRBD1 (6 bases). CDR1 and CDR2 from the germline V gene are SGHRS and YFSETQ. The CDR3 extends over 15 amino acids. Trimming left V 0 bases short and J 1 base short, with 11 bases between. In nucleotides, the CDR3 is TGCGCCAGCAGCTTGGAGTACAGGGTATCCTACGAGCAGTACTTC. Translation gives CASSLEYRVSYEQYF. The full variable domain, in which reference TRBV5-1 and TRBJ2-7 provide the parts outside the CDR3, is KAGVTQTPRYLIKTRGQQVTLSCSPISGHRSVSWYQQTPGQGLQFLFEYFSETQRNKGNFPGRFSGRQFSNSRSEMNVSTLELGDSALYLCASSLEYRVSYEQYFGPGTRLTVT.

The chain combines TRBV6-2 or TRBV6-3 with TRBJ1-5, with TRBD1 as a possible D gene (6 bases). CDR3 length: 15 amino acids. Looked up from germline, CDR1 is MNHEY and CDR2 is SVGEGT. V dropped 6 bases and J dropped 4 bases, with 16 bases sitting between them. Written as DNA, the CDR3 is TGTGCCAGCAGCTCAAACGGCAGGGGAAATCAGCCCCAGCATTTT. It yields the protein CASSSNGRGNQPQHF.

The CDR3 region has the DNA TGTGCCAGCAGTGAACAGGGGTCGGCCTACGAGCAGTACTTC. Its protein is CASSEQGSAYEQYF. The V and J genes are TRBV2 and TRBJ2-7; TRBD1 is a possible D gene (6 bases). CDR1 SNHLY and CDR2 FYNNEI come from the germline V gene. The CDR3 consists of 14 residues. V was trimmed by 2 bases and J by 2 bases, leaving 10 bases between them.